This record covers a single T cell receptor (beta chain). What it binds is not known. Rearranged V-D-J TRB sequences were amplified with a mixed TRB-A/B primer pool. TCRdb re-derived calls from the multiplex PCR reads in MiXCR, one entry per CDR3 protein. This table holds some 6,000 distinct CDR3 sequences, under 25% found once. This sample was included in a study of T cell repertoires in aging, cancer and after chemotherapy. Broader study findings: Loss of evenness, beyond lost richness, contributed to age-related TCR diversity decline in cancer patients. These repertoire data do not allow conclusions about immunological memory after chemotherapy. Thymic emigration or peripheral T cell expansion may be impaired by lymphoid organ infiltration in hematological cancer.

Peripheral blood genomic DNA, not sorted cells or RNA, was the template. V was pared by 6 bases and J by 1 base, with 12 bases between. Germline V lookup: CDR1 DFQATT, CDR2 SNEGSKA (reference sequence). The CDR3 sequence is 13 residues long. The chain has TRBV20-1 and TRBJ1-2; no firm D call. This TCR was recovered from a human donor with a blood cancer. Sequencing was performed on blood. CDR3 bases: TGCAGTGCCAAAGCCGACTGTAACTATGGCTACACCTTC. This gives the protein CSAKADCNYGYTF.